The 32 T cell receptor beta chains below were found in one sample sequenced in a study of shared clonotypes between healthy human individuals. Only in-frame clones appear in the TCRdb table, and some are missing; sequencing was by immunoSEQ multiplex PCR. The sample has roughly 2.6 million clones, approximately 90% seen once. Sequenced: naive CD4+ T cells sorted from blood. Subset reported: CD45RA+ positively selected. These receptors came from a man aged 18 to 29 in good health.

The V call is TRBV19, the J call TRBJ2-5, with D possibly being TRBD1 (5 bases). The germline gives CDR1 LNHDA, CDR2 SQIVND (reference sequence). Trimming removed 5 bases at V and 5 bases at J, with 18 bases between. The CDR3 has 15 amino acids. CDR3 coding DNA: TGTGCCAGTAGTTCCCCAGGCCCAGGGTCGGAGACCCAGTACTTC. Translating gives CASSSPGPGSETQYF. Combining the CDR3 with reference TRBV19 and TRBJ2-5 gives the whole variable domain DGGITQSPKYLFRKEGQNVTLSCEQNLNHDAMYWYRQDPGQGLRLIYYSQIVNDFQKGDIAEGYSVSREKKESFPLTVTSAQKNPTAFYLCASSSPGPGSETQYFGPGTRLLVL.

Comments on this clone: A junction end diverges from the germline sequence, so it may reflect a read error. The rearrangement uses TRBV7-7 and TRBJ2-3; D ambiguous. Germline assignment: CDR1 SSHAT and CDR2 FNYEAQ (reference sequence). This CDR3 spans 13 amino acids. In DNA form, the CDR3 reads TGTGCTAGCAGCCCATCCCCCGCAGATACGCAGTATTTT. Its translation: CASSPSPADTQYF.

The gene calls are TRBV5-1 and TRBJ1-2; 8 bases line up with TRBD1. The trim removed 3 bases at V and 3 bases at J, leaving 7 bases unmatched. Per germline, CDR1 SGHRS and CDR2 YFSETQ. CDR3 length equals 15 residues. The CDR3 spells CASSWAGGADYGYTF. The CDR3 bases are TGCGCCAGCAGCTGGGCAGGGGGCGCCGACTATGGCTACACCTTC. Filled out from reference TRBV5-1 and TRBJ1-2, the complete variable domain reads KAGVTQTPRYLIKTRGQQVTLSCSPISGHRSVSWYQQTPGQGLQFLFEYFSETQRNKGNFPGRFSGRQFSNSRSEMNVSTLELGDSALYLCASSWAGGADYGYTFGSGTRLTVV.

V is TRBV10-3 and J is TRBJ2-3; no reliable D call. The CDR3 extends over 14 amino acids. Trimming removed 10 bases from V and 6 bases from J, with 20 bases in between. CDR1 is ENHRY and CDR2 is SYGVKD in the germline V gene. Written as DNA, the CDR3 is TGTGCCACCAGGTGGTTTAGGGATCAGGATACGCAGTATTTT. Its protein is CATRWFRDQDTQYF.

The chain couples TRBV27 to TRBJ1-1; D gene unclear. There are 13 residues in the CDR3. Per germline, CDR1 MNHEY and CDR2 SMNVEV (reference sequence). The ends were cut back, 4 bases at V and 5 bases at J, with 11 bases in the middle. The CDR3, as DNA: TGTGCCAGCAGTTCCCCTTTGAGTACTGAAGCTTTCTTT. It specifies CASSSPLSTEAFF.

The chain combines TRBV23-1 with TRBJ2-1; tentatively, D is TRBD2 (6 bases). TRBV23-1 is sorted into the ORF group, with uncertain function. Deletions cut 0 bases from V and 7 bases from J, with 7 bases between. This CDR3 contains 13 residues. The CDR3 loop is CASSQSRGNEQFF. The CDR3 DNA reads TGCGCCAGCAGTCAATCCCGGGGGAATGAGCAGTTCTTC.

This chain joins TRBV6-1 and TRBJ2-4; perhaps TRBD2 as D (5 bases). V lost 4 bases and J 6 bases, leaving 10 bases between the germline ends. The CDR3 extends over 13 amino acids. CDR1 and CDR2 (germline): MNHNS, SASEGT. In DNA, the CDR3 is TGTGCCAGCAGTGGGACTTCGCCAAACATTCAGTACTTC. Its protein is CASSGTSPNIQYF.

As to this clone: At the DNA level, this CDR3 is encoded by other sequences in the same sample as well. V gene TRBV5-1 combines with J gene TRBJ2-3, with 14 bases fitting TRBD2. The CDR3 is 16 amino acids. The ends lost 4 bases at V and 5 bases at J; junction bases unmatched: 6. The germline CDR1 and CDR2 sequences are SGHRS and YFSETQ. CDR3 sequence (DNA): TGCGCCAGCAGCCTGGGACTAGCGGGAGATGGAGATACGCAGTATTTT. Encoded protein: CASSLGLAGDGDTQYF.

The V and J genes are TRBV30 and TRBJ2-3; D ambiguous. The CDR3 sequence is 12 residues long. V lost 2 bases to trimming and J lost 6 bases, with 9 bases between them. CDR1 is GTSNPN and CDR2 is SVGIG in the germline V gene (reference sequence). This CDR3 is CAWSYHSDTQYF. The CDR3 DNA sequence: TGTGCCTGGAGTTACCACAGCGATACGCAGTATTTT.

The chain employs TRBV7-2 and TRBJ2-7; D perhaps matches TRBD1 (5 bases). V shed 4 bases and J shed 6 bases, with 19 bases lying between them. The CDR3 is 15 amino acids. Germline values: CDR1 SGHTA, CDR2 FQGNSA. The chain's CDR3 is CASSSLQGRAIEQYF. The CDR3 coding sequence is TGTGCCAGCAGCTCATTGCAGGGAAGGGCCATCGAGCAGTACTTC.

The genes are TRBV29-1 and TRBJ2-5; 11 bases line up with TRBD2. The J call may be incorrect, as the DNA end agrees better with TRBJ2-7. The CDR3 length is 15 residues. Germline loops: CDR1 SQVTM, CDR2 ANQGSEA. CDR3 amino acids: CSVENLAGGDYEQYF. CDR3 sequence (DNA): TGCAGCGTTGAGAACCTAGCGGGAGGAGACTACGAGCAGTACTTC.

V gene TRBV15 combines with J gene TRBJ1-6; unclear D gene. Germline V gene data show CDR1 as LNHNV and CDR2 as YYDKDF (reference sequence). Trimming stripped 1 base from V and 7 bases from J, with 11 bases between. The CDR3 consists of 15 residues. CDR3 in DNA: TGTGCCACCAGCAGAGCCAGGACCGACAATTCACCCCTCCACTTT. This gives the protein CATSRARTDNSPLHF.

This chain links TRBV18 with TRBJ2-1; no definite D call. The CDR3 totals 13 residues. Trimming removed 2 bases from V and 5 bases from J, with 7 bases in between. Germline CDR1 reads KGHSH; CDR2 reads LQKENI. CDR3 loop: CASSPMPDNEQFF. CDR3 DNA sequence: TGTGCCAGCTCACCAATGCCAGACAATGAGCAGTTCTTC.

The V and J genes are TRBV19 and TRBJ2-7; weak D call: TRBD1 (5 bases). CDR1 is LNHDA and CDR2 is SQIVND in the germline V gene (reference sequence). With 3 bases removed from V and 3 bases from J, the gap between germline ends came to 6 bases. The CDR3 runs to 12 residues. In nucleotides, the CDR3 is TGTGCCAGTAGTATTAGGGGCTACGAGCAGTACTTC. It specifies CASSIRGYEQYF.

The chain recombines TRBV4-1 with TRBJ2-1; D perhaps matches TRBD2 (7 bases). This CDR3 is built from 13 residues. Germline-derived CDR1 and CDR2 are MGHRA and YSYEKL. V lost 7 bases to trimming and J lost 5 bases, with 12 bases between them. The CDR3 DNA reads as TGCGCCAGCAAAGGGGGGGTAAACAATGAGCAGTTCTTC. Amino acid sequence: CASKGGVNNEQFF.

CDR3 nucleotide sequence: TGTGCCAGCAGCTTAGGAGGGGGGGACAGTACTTATGGCTACACCTTC. Encoded protein: CASSLGGGDSTYGYTF. The chain couples TRBV7-2 to TRBJ1-2; TRBD1 agrees at 7 bases. Trimming cost V 1 base and J 5 bases; bases outside gene matches: 10. The CDR3 sequence is 16 residues long. Germline-derived CDR1 and CDR2 are SGHTA and FQGNSA.

V usage is TRBV5-1 and J usage is TRBJ2-2, with D possibly TRBD1 on 5 matching bases. Germline assignment: CDR1 SGHRS and CDR2 YFSETQ. Trimming took 4 bases from V and 3 from J, leaving 7 bases between them. The CDR3 runs to 13 residues. DNA for the CDR3: TGCGCCAGCAGCCAGGGCTACACCGGGGAGCTGTTTTTT. Translated, it gives CASSQGYTGELFF.

The sample holds one count of this clone. This rearrangement joins TRBV7-9 to TRBJ2-5, with D perhaps TRBD1 or TRBD2 (5 bases each). The CDR3 is 14 amino acids. V lost 5 bases and J 7 bases, leaving 17 bases between the germline ends. Germline CDR1 is SEHNR and CDR2 is FQNEAQ (reference sequence). The CDR3, as DNA: TGTGCCAGCAGCCCCTCCGGGACCGTGGGGACCCAGTACTTC. Protein: CASSPSGTVGTQYF.

Here the CDR3 DNA reads TGCGCCAGCAGCTTGTATCGGACGGAGACCTACGAGCAGTACTTC. Translating it yields CASSLYRTETYEQYF. This sequence joins TRBV5-1 and TRBJ2-7; D uncertain. CDR1 SGHRS and CDR2 YFSETQ come from the germline V gene. Trimming stripped 1 base from V and 2 bases from J, with 13 bases between. The CDR3 totals 15 residues.

This clone was picked up one time. The J gene is TRBJ1-1, the V gene TRBV15; TRBD1 is a possible D gene (6 bases). This CDR3 region has 13 residues. V was cut by 3 bases and J by 4 bases, with 9 bases left in between. The germline V gene has CDR1 LNHNV and CDR2 YYDKDF (reference sequence). The CDR3 region has the DNA TGTGCCACCAGCAGTACAGGGCGCACTGAAGCTTTCTTT. Translating it yields CATSSTGRTEAFF.

This chain uses TRBV28 with TRBJ2-1; 11 nucleotides agree with TRBD2. With V trimmed by 9 bases and J by 0 bases, 10 bases remained unmatched. The CDR3 covers 17 residues. Germline CDR1 reads MDHEN; CDR2 reads SYDVKM. CDR3 nucleotide sequence: TGTGCCAGTGTAGCGGGAGGGCCCTCTCGCTCCTACAATGAGCAGTTCTTC. Translating it yields CASVAGGPSRSYNEQFF.

V is TRBV9 and J is TRBJ2-5; 7 bases match TRBD1. CDR1 and CDR2 (germline): SGDLS, YYNGEE. The CDR3 totals 13 residues. V trimming: 4 bases; J trimming: 4 bases; junction bases outside the gene matches: 4. The CDR3 bases are TGTGCCAGCAGCCAGGGACAGCCAGAGACCCAGTACTTC. This sequence encodes CASSQGQPETQYF.

This rearrangement joins TRBV5-1 to TRBJ2-7; 8 nucleotides match TRBD1. The J segment lost 7 bases and the V segment lost 0 bases, leaving 9 bases of the junction unmatched. There are 15 residues in the CDR3. Germline V gene sequence: CDR1 SGHRS, CDR2 YFSETQ. In nucleotides, the CDR3 is TGCGCCAGCAGCTTGGTTGCAGGGGGCTTGGTTGAGCAGTACTTC. Translating it yields CASSLVAGGLVEQYF. The full variable domain, completed using reference TRBV5-1 and TRBJ2-7, is KAGVTQTPRYLIKTRGQQVTLSCSPISGHRSVSWYQQTPGQGLQFLFEYFSETQRNKGNFPGRFSGRQFSNSRSEMNVSTLELGDSALYLCASSLVAGGLVEQYFGPGTRLTVT.

The chain has TRBV7-2 and TRBJ1-3; D uncertain. Trimming removed 3 bases at V and 0 bases at J, with 9 bases between. Germline V gene data show CDR1 as SGHTA and CDR2 as FQGNSA. This CDR3 has 15 residues. CDR3 DNA sequence: TGTGCCAGCAGCTTTCAGGTGATCTCTGGAAACACCATATATTTT. It specifies CASSFQVISGNTIYF.

This clone occurred once. J is TRBJ2-7 and V is TRBV27, with D tentatively TRBD2 (6 bases). Germline CDR1 and CDR2: MNHEY and SMNVEV (reference sequence). This CDR3 is built from 17 residues. V was clipped by 3 bases and J by 9 bases, with 27 bases between them. CDR3 sequence: CASSFRGTLAGPSWQYF. The DNA for the CDR3 is TGTGCCAGCAGTTTCCGGGGGACTTTGGCAGGACCTAGCTGGCAGTACTTC.

The V call is TRBV19, the J call TRBJ2-3, with a tentative D call TRBD2 (5 bases). Germline CDR1 LNHDA, CDR2 SQIVND (reference sequence). The CDR3 has 13 amino acids. Trimming removed 4 bases from V and 1 base from J, with 6 bases in between. This CDR3 is CASSRAGTDTQYF. CDR3 bases: TGTGCCAGTAGTAGAGCGGGCACAGATACGCAGTATTTT.

V usage is TRBV7-3 and J usage is TRBJ2-6, with 8 positions matching TRBD1. CDR3 length equals 19 residues. V gave up 5 bases and J gave up 2 bases; unmatched junction bases: 14. Germline V gene data show CDR1 as SGHTA and CDR2 as FQGTGA. CDR3 residues: CASSVGQGWGLPGANVLTF. DNA for the CDR3: TGTGCCAGCAGCGTAGGACAGGGCTGGGGATTGCCTGGGGCCAACGTCCTGACTTTC.

Remarks on this clone: Other DNA variants within this sample encode the same CDR3. The CDR3 DNA sequence: TGTGCCAGCAGCTTCCGGGATAACTATGGCTACACCTTC. Protein product: CASSFRDNYGYTF. The chain recombines TRBV7-9 with TRBJ1-2; D is ambiguous. Germline V gene data show CDR1 as SEHNR and CDR2 as FQNEAQ (reference sequence). The CDR3 has 13 amino acids. V lost 3 bases and J lost 1, with 6 bases in between.

The chain has TRBV7-9 and TRBJ2-1, with TRBD2 matching over 10 bases. Unmatched junction bases numbered 12, after V lost 1 base and J lost 6 bases. CDR1 is SEHNR, CDR2 FQNEAQ, per germline (reference sequence). CDR3 length: 18 residues. In DNA, the CDR3 is TGTGCCAGCAGCTTAGGCCTAACTAGCGGGAAATCGGTCAATGAGCAGTTCTTC. This sequence encodes CASSLGLTSGKSVNEQFF.

This clone has more than one count but fewer than ten. The chain carries TRBV2 and TRBJ2-7, with no clear D. CDR1 is SNHLY and CDR2 is FYNNEI in the germline V gene. The ends were cut back, 4 bases at V and 2 bases at J, with 12 bases in the middle. This CDR3 comprises 14 residues. The CDR3 protein is CASSGDTLTYEQYF. DNA of the CDR3: TGTGCCAGCAGTGGTGACACCTTAACCTACGAGCAGTACTTC.

A single count supports this clone. Different DNA sequences within this sample yield the same CDR3. V usage is TRBV10-3 and J usage is TRBJ1-2; D unresolved. V was clipped by 3 bases and J by 4 bases, with 6 bases between them. The CDR3 covers 12 residues. In germline, CDR1 is ENHRY, CDR2 SYGVKD. CDR3 sequence (DNA): TGTGCCATCAGTGAAAACGGCTATGGCTACACCTTC. It specifies CAISENGYGYTF.

This clone was seen just once. CDR3: CASSEEGETQYF. Written as DNA, the CDR3 is TGTGCCAGCAGTGAAGAGGGGGAGACCCAGTACTTC. This chain links TRBV2 with TRBJ2-5; D possibly corresponds to TRBD1 (5 bases). Germline CDR1 reads SNHLY; CDR2 reads FYNNEI. The CDR3 is 12 amino acids. Between the trimmed V and J ends, which lost 1 base and 5 bases, there was a span of 5 bases. Full variable domain (outside the CDR3, taken from reference TRBV2 and TRBJ2-5): EPEVTQTPSHQVTQMGQEVILRCVPISNHLYFYWYRQILGQKVEFLVSFYNNEISEKSEIFDDQFSVERPDGSNFTLKIRSTKLEDSAMYFCASSEEGETQYFGPGTRLLVL.